In its sample, the clone carrying this T cell receptor (beta chain) was seen a few times. Its target is not known. This CDR3 region has 18 residues. Germline values: CDR1 LGHDT, CDR2 YNNKEL (reference sequence). The trim removed 2 bases at V and 4 bases at J, leaving 7 bases unmatched. The data are from a study of post-analysis software for immune sequencing data. Study as a whole: The patients showed relapsing-remitting, secondary progressive and progressive-relapsing multiple sclerosis courses. General study points: In patients, five or six TRBV segments were more frequent than in controls, with TRBV5-6, TRBV5-1 and TRBV20-1 among them. Multiple sclerosis was associated with a significant reduction in normalized Chao1 diversity relative to controls.

TCR beta cDNA libraries included unique molecular identifiers. Starting from about 1 to 10 million T cells, the study yielded about 500,000 cDNA molecules. A single record per CDR3 protein comes from TCRdb applying MiXCR to the PCR reads. The sample lists approximately 730,000 distinct CDR3 sequences, about 27% occurring once. The sample taken for sequencing was blood. This receptor was taken from a girl between 5 and 17 years old with multiple sclerosis. The rearrangement uses TRBV3-1 and TRBJ2-1, with 14 bases fitting TRBD2. The CDR3: CASSQRAGTSGRYNEQFF. CDR3 nucleotides: TGTGCCAGCAGCCAAAGAGCCGGGACTAGCGGGAGATACAATGAGCAGTTCTTC.